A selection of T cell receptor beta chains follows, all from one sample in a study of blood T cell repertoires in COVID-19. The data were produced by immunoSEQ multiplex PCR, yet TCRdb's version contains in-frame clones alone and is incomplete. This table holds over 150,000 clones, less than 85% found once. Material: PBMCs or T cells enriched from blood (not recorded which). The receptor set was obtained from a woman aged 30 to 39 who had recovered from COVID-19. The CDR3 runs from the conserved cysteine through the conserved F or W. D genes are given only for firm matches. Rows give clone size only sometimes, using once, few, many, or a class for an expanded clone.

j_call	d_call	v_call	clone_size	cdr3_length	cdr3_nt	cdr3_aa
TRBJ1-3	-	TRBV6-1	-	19	TGTGCCAGCAGTGAAGATCCTCTGGGGAGGGTGAGATCCGGAAACACCATATATTTT	CASSEDPLGRVRSGNTIYF
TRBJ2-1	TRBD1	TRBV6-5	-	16	TGTGCCAGCAGTTACTCGGGACAGGGGGAGACCAATGAGCAGTTCTTC	CASSYSGQGETNEQFF
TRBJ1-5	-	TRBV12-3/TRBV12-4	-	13	TGTGCCAGCAGTTTGAGGTTATGGCAGCCCCAGCATTTT	CASSLRLWQPQHF
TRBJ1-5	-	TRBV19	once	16	TGTGCCAGTAGTAGGCAGTATAGGAGAAGCAATCAGCCCCAGCATTTT	CASSRQYRRSNQPQHF
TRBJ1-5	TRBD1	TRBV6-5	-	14	TGTGCCAGCAGTTACCTCGACAGGGTCGCGCCCCAGCATTTT	CASSYLDRVAPQHF
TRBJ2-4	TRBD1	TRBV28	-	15	TGTGCCAGCAGAGAAACCGGGACAGGAAAAAACATTCAGTACTTC	CASRETGTGKNIQYF
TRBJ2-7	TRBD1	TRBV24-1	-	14	TGTGCCACCAGTGACCCCGGACAGGGTTACGAGCAGTACTTC	CATSDPGQGYEQYF
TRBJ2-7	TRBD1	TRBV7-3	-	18	TGTGCCAGCAGCTTACTGGACAGGGGCCCCCCCCGCTCCTACGAGCAGTACTTC	CASSLLDRGPPRSYEQYF
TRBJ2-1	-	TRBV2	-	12	TGTGCCAGCAGTGACCCCGGGACAGAGCAGTTCTTC	CASSDPGTEQFF
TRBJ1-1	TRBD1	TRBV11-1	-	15	TGTGCCAGCAGCCCTACAGGGGTATCGCCTACTGAAGCTTTCTTT	CASSPTGVSPTEAFF
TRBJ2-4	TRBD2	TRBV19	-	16	TGTGCCAGTAGTATGAGGACTAGCGGGGAAAAAAACATTCAGTACTTC	CASSMRTSGEKNIQYF
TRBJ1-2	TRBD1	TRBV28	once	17	TGTGCCAGCAGTATCGCCGGGACAGGGGGGACGAACTATGGCTACACCTTC	CASSIAGTGGTNYGYTF
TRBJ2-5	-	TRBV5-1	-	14	TGCGCCAGCAGCTTGGTGGGGGCGGGAGAGACCCAGTACTTC	CASSLVGAGETQYF
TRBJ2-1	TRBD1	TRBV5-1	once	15	TGCGCCAGCAGCTCCCCGGGACAGGGGTTAGGTGAGCAGTTCTTC	CASSSPGQGLGEQFF
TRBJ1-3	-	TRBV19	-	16	TGTGCCATCAAGGAAGTCGGGGGAATACCTGGAAACACCATATATTTT	CAIKEVGGIPGNTIYF
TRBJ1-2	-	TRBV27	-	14	TGTGCCAGCAGTACAGGGATAACTAACTATGGCTACACCTTC	CASSTGITNYGYTF
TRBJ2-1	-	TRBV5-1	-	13	TGCGCCAGCAGCTTGGTCGGTGAGAATGAGCAGTTCTTC	CASSLVGENEQFF
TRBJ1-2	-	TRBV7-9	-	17	TGTGCCAGCAGAAACGCCCCATGGGGCAAAGATAACTATGGCTACACCTTC	CASRNAPWGKDNYGYTF